This is a list of T cell receptor beta chains from one sample in a study of CD8 T cells in Susac syndrome. TCRdb reprocessed the immunoSEQ multiplex PCR reads via MiXCR and lists one record per CDR3 protein. The sample has some 160,000 distinct CDR3 sequences, under 97% seen once; the top ten hold 0.065% to 0.1%. The sample was CD4+ T cells from PBMCs. These receptors came from a human donor with Susac syndrome. Each CDR3 is given with its conserved first and last residue.

v_gene	j_gene	CDR3aa
TRBV15	TRBJ2-5	CATSRAGNRGTQYF
TRBV19	TRBJ1-2	CASKQSGQGAGYTF
TRBV24-1	TRBJ2-1	CATSDPGDEQFF
TRBV7-9	TRBJ1-2	CASSVDRFNYGYTF
TRBV2	TRBJ1-2	CASSDNYGYTF
TRBV9	TRBJ1-5	CASPGQGLVQPQHF
TRBV4-1	TRBJ1-2	CASSQESTGGYGYTF
TRBV7-7	TRBJ2-3	CASSLGVSRTDTQYF
TRBV14	TRBJ2-4	CASSQEVSGRFTKNIQYF
TRBV7-9	TRBJ1-2	CASSEQANTNYGYTF
TRBV7-6	TRBJ2-5	CASSLPFRSKETQYF
TRBV5-1	TRBJ1-1	CASRETGLNTEAFF
TRBV4-1	TRBJ2-7	CASSQVGSGRTYEQYF
TRBV7-9	TRBJ1-1	CASSLGGRGTEAFF
TRBV28	TRBJ1-5	CASSYGQGTNQPQHF
TRBV4-1	TRBJ2-7	CASSHRTSGVYEQYF
TRBV18	TRBJ2-1	CASSPQQTTYNEQFF
TRBV29-1	TRBJ2-5	CSAQMGFQETQYF
TRBV4-1	TRBJ2-5	CASSRYPSPTSGSQETQYF
TRBV20-1	TRBJ1-2	CSARAGTGSSDGYTF
TRBV2	TRBJ2-2	CASSGGEGGELFF
TRBV5-1	TRBJ2-5	CASSLNVQETQYF
TRBV5-1	TRBJ1-1	CASSLTPTKNTEAFF
TRBV3-1	TRBJ2-5	CASSQVLGETQYF
TRBV19	TRBJ2-1	CASGTRGSRGGNEQFF
TRBV25-1	TRBJ1-1	CASNTGGDTEAFF
TRBV11-1	TRBJ2-1	CASSSIRDRSEQFF
TRBV29-1	TRBJ2-5	CSTQQGGETQYF
TRBV20-1	TRBJ2-1	CSATLLRGRYEQFF
TRBV4-1	TRBJ2-7	CASSQDLGHEQYF
TRBV20-1	TRBJ2-7	CSARAGAGGPYEQYF
TRBV2	TRBJ2-7	CANGQREFDEQYF
TRBV19	TRBJ2-7	CASSILPSEAYEQYF
TRBV20-1	TRBJ1-1	CSAGPRDTEAFF
TRBV27	TRBJ2-5	CASSSQGAETETQYF
TRBV18	TRBJ2-1	CASSPQGTRTGNEQFF
TRBV21-1	TRBJ1-4	CASSKAVLPGTPRKATNEKLFF
TRBV13	TRBJ1-1	CASSRTRGSEAFF
TRBV24-1	TRBJ1-1	CATSRTSPDGTEAFF
TRBV20-1	TRBJ2-3	CSARDTSGGGDTQYF
TRBV28	TRBJ1-5	CASSSAVWEGQPQHF
TRBV2	TRBJ2-3	CASQRARTDTQYF
TRBV4-1	TRBJ1-4	CASSQADDKKLFF
TRBV11-2	TRBJ2-5	CASRNLRGRETQYF
TRBV21-1	TRBJ1-5	CASTRTGLSNQPQHF
TRBV16	TRBJ1-1	CASSPMGNTEAFF
TRBV25-1	TRBJ2-5	CASSVHSGSRQTQYF
TRBV7-9	TRBJ1-1	CASSLVRSNTEAFF
TRBV11-2	TRBJ1-5	CASSHGFNQPQHF